A single sample is the source of the 25 T cell receptor beta chains below, sequenced in a study of blood T cell repertoires in COVID-19. The repertoire was sequenced with immunoSEQ multiplex PCR; TCRdb's copy has only in-frame clones and lacks some. The sample lists roughly 100,000 clones, approximately 82% seen once, with over 3.5% in the top ten. The sample comprised peripheral blood. All receptors derive from a man in his sixties with acute or convalescent COVID-19.

The chain is built from TRBV24-1 and TRBJ1-2, with 10 bases matching TRBD1. Germline V gives CDR1 KGHDR, CDR2 SFDVKD. The V and J ends lost 4 bases and 8 bases, in that order; junction bases with no gene match: 6. This CDR3 has 14 amino acids. The DNA of the CDR3 is TGTGCCACCAGTGAGGGACAGGGGACAAGGGGCTACACCTTC. It is translated as CATSEGQGTRGYTF.

This chain links TRBV6-5 with TRBJ2-6; D unresolved. With 0 bases removed from V and 0 bases from J, the gap between germline ends came to 6 bases. The CDR3 is made up of 16 amino acids. Germline-derived CDR1 and CDR2 are MNHEY and SVGAGI. This CDR3 reads CASSYSTGSGANVLTF. DNA for the CDR3: TGTGCCAGCAGTTACTCGACGGGCTCTGGGGCCAACGTCCTGACTTTC.

The chain has TRBV10-3 and TRBJ1-2, with TRBD1 matching 9 bases. Losses at the gene ends were 4 bases for V and 8 bases for J; bases not matched to a gene: 2. CDR1 and CDR2 (germline): ENHRY, SYGVKD. CDR3 length equals 12 residues. DNA for the CDR3: TGTGCCATCAGTGGGACAGGGGTAGGCTACACCTTC. Its protein product is CAISGTGVGYTF.

The V call is TRBV27, the J call TRBJ2-5; 9 bases fit TRBD2. Germline values: CDR1 MNHEY, CDR2 SMNVEV (reference sequence). Trimming removed 3 bases from V and 1 base from J; junction bases left unmatched: 3. The CDR3 covers 15 residues. CDR3 sequence reads: CASSFRAGGQETQYF. As DNA, the CDR3 is TGTGCCAGCAGTTTTCGAGCGGGGGGCCAAGAGACCCAGTACTTC.

This clone was counted a few times. V gene TRBV11-3 combines with J gene TRBJ2-1, with D tentatively TRBD2 (5 bases). Trimming took off 5 bases at V and 7 bases at J, with 12 bases between the two ends. CDR3 length: 13 amino acids. Germline V gives CDR1 SGHNT, CDR2 YENEEA. This CDR3 reads CASSPPPGNEQFF. The CDR3 nucleotides read TGTGCCAGCAGCCCCCCGCCGGGGAATGAGCAGTTCTTC.

V is TRBV3-1 (or the pseudogene TRBV3-2) and J is TRBJ2-6; TRBD1 agrees at 7 bases. The length of the CDR3 is 20 residues. The J segment lost 0 bases and the V segment lost 4 bases, leaving 15 bases of the junction unmatched. Germline assignment: CDR1 LGHDT and CDR2 YNNKEL (reference sequence). DNA of the CDR3: TGTGCCAGCAGCCCACCGGGACAGTCCCTAGGTCGCTCTGGGGCCAACGTCCTGACTTTC. This encodes CASSPPGQSLGRSGANVLTF.

The V gene is TRBV10-3, the J gene TRBJ2-1; possible D gene TRBD2, 5 bases. Trimming took off 10 bases at V and 1 base at J, with 11 bases between the two ends. Germline V gene sequence: CDR1 ENHRY, CDR2 SYGVKD. The length of the CDR3 is 13 residues. In DNA form, the CDR3 reads TGTGCCACCATCGGAGGTTCCTACAATGAGCAGTTCTTC. As protein: CATIGGSYNEQFF.

This sequence joins TRBV5-8 and TRBJ1-1, with 8 bases identical to TRBD1. In germline, CDR1 is SGHTS, CDR2 YDEGEE. CDR3 length: 13 residues. Germline trimming cut 1 base from V and 8 bases from J; bases unmatched to any gene: 4. For the CDR3, the DNA is TGTGCCAGCAGCTTGATGACAGGGGAGGAAGCTTTCTTT. Translated: CASSLMTGEEAFF.

V is TRBV6-2 or TRBV6-3 and J is TRBJ2-6; 10 bases are a match to TRBD1. CDR3 length: 20 residues. Germline V gene lookup returns CDR1 MNHEY and CDR2 SVGEGT. The V gene end was trimmed by 2 bases and the J gene end by 1 base; junction bases not matched to a gene: 11. The CDR3 protein is CASSYPRTGGHLSGANVLTF. The CDR3 nucleotides are TGTGCCAGCAGTTACCCCCGGACAGGGGGGCATTTGTCTGGGGCCAACGTCCTGACTTTC.

This clone was seen more than once but under ten times. The rearrangement uses TRBV24-1 and TRBJ1-2, with 8 bases fitting TRBD1. Per the germline V gene, CDR1 is KGHDR and CDR2 is SFDVKD. The CDR3 extends over 14 amino acids. J gave up 3 bases and V 4 bases, and 3 bases lay outside the gene matches. DNA for the CDR3: TGTGCCACCAGTGACCAGGGACAGGACTATGGCTACACCTTC. It yields the protein CATSDQGQDYGYTF.

Turning to this clone: Since a much larger clone is just one base distant, this may be a read error. The sample has other DNA sequences that encode this CDR3 too. The rearrangement uses TRBV5-1 and TRBJ2-2; 8 nucleotides agree with TRBD1. The CDR3 covers 15 residues. In germline, CDR1 is SGHRS, CDR2 YFSETQ. J gave up 4 bases and V 2 bases, and 4 bases lay outside the gene matches. The CDR3 nucleotides are TGCGCCAGCAGCTTCGGACAGGGACCCACCGGGGAGCTGTTTTTT. This codes for CASSFGQGPTGELFF.

The V call is TRBV14, the J call TRBJ2-3; D call uncertain. V was trimmed by 3 bases and J by 0 bases, leaving 7 bases between them. Germline CDR1 SGHDN, CDR2 FVKESK. There are 14 residues in the CDR3. The CDR3 loop reads CASSQISSTDTQYF. CDR3 sequence (DNA): TGTGCCAGCAGCCAGATTAGTAGCACAGATACGCAGTATTTT.

The gene calls are TRBV6-2 or TRBV6-3 and TRBJ2-5, with 8 positions matching TRBD2. With V trimmed by 6 bases and J by 4 bases, 16 bases remained unmatched. Germline CDR1 MNHEY, CDR2 SVGEGT. CDR3 length equals 17 residues. The CDR3 DNA follows: TGTGCCAGCAGCCCTGGTGACACTAGCGGTGGAGGAGAGACCCAGTACTTC. Encoded protein: CASSPGDTSGGGETQYF.

The chain links TRBV6-5 to TRBJ1-2; 7 bases are shared with TRBD1. The CDR3 contains 16 residues. Trimming at V came to 2 bases and at J to 4 bases, leaving 10 bases not matched to a gene. Germline-derived CDR1 and CDR2 are MNHEY and SVGAGI. CDR3 sequence reads: CASSYATGSKGYGYTF. CDR3 nucleotides: TGTGCCAGCAGTTACGCGACAGGGTCTAAGGGCTATGGCTACACCTTC.

V is TRBV7-2 and J is TRBJ1-2; 9 nucleotides agree with TRBD1. Germline V gives CDR1 SGHTA, CDR2 FQGNSA. After removal of 1 base from V and 7 bases from J, the junction contained 7 bases not matched to a gene. The CDR3 has 15 residues. CDR3 sequence reads: CASSLVPTGGTGYTF. The CDR3 coding sequence is TGTGCCAGCAGCTTAGTTCCTACAGGGGGCACTGGCTACACCTTC.

The chain links TRBV28 to TRBJ2-3; 9 bases line up with TRBD1. The CDR3 spans 16 residues. Germline CDR1 MDHEN, CDR2 SYDVKM. After removal of 5 bases from V and 3 bases from J, the junction contained 9 bases not matched to a gene. As DNA, the CDR3 is TGTGCCAGCAGTCCGAACAGGGGGCTTACGACAGATACGCAGTATTTT. Translated: CASSPNRGLTTDTQYF.

The chain carries TRBV10-3 and TRBJ2-5, with TRBD1 matching 8 bases. With 6 bases clipped from V and 4 bases from J, the junction kept 7 bases outside the gene matches. The CDR3 loop spans 14 amino acids. CDR1 is ENHRY, CDR2 SYGVKD, per germline. CDR3 nucleotide sequence: TGTGCCATCAGGCCGGACAGGGCGGGAGAGACCCAGTACTTC. This codes for CAIRPDRAGETQYF.

The V call is TRBV2, the J call TRBJ1-1, with a tentative D call TRBD1 (6 bases). This CDR3 region has 13 residues. Germline lookup yields CDR1 SNHLY and CDR2 FYNNEI. The CDR3 sequence is CATAGGRDTEAFF. In DNA form, the CDR3 reads TGTGCAACGGCGGGGGGCCGAGACACTGAAGCTTTCTTT.

This chain links TRBV15 with TRBJ1-1; 7 nucleotides line up with TRBD1. The V and J ends lost 9 bases and 2 bases, in that order; junction bases with no gene match: 9. In germline, CDR1 is LNHNV, CDR2 YYDKDF (reference sequence). CDR3 length: 14 residues. The CDR3 here is CATRRSGGNTEAFF. CDR3 nucleotide sequence: TGTGCCACGAGACGTTCAGGGGGTAACACTGAAGCTTTCTTT.

V is TRBV6-4 and J is TRBJ2-3; 9 nucleotides line up with TRBD2. The CDR3 is 16 amino acids. V shed 1 base and J 6 bases; nucleotides not matched to a gene: 8. The germline V gene has CDR1 MRHNA and CDR2 SNTAGT. CDR3 residues: CASSDFLAGGPDTQYF. The CDR3 nucleotides read TGTGCCAGCAGTGACTTCTTGGCGGGAGGGCCTGATACGCAGTATTTT.

The table lists this clone with a few counts. V and J are TRBV19 and TRBJ1-5; no clear D gene. Germline V gene lookup returns CDR1 LNHDA and CDR2 SQIVND (reference sequence). Trimming removed 5 bases at V and 2 bases at J, with 16 bases between. The CDR3 consists of 16 residues. The CDR3 spells CASSPAGDGRNQPQHF. The CDR3 DNA is TGTGCCAGTAGTCCCGCCGGGGATGGCCGCAATCAGCCCCAGCATTTT.

The CDR3 nucleotides read TGTGCCAGCACCCGCTTTGGAGGGTTAAACACAGATACGCAGTATTTT. Its translation is CASTRFGGLNTDTQYF. The chain recombines TRBV28 with TRBJ2-3; TRBD2 might be the D (6 bases). In germline, CDR1 is MDHEN, CDR2 SYDVKM. This CDR3 spans 16 amino acids. V was pared by 7 bases and J by 2 bases, with 19 bases between.

The count of this clone is one. J is TRBJ2-3 and V is TRBV19, with a possible D match to TRBD2 (6 bases). This CDR3 has 17 residues. Germline-derived CDR1 and CDR2 are LNHDA and SQIVND (reference sequence). V was clipped by 1 base and J by 2 bases, with 16 bases between them. CDR3 in DNA: TGTGCCAGTAGTATAGGGCGTTTTGGGACTTTCACAGATACGCAGTATTTT. Amino acid sequence: CASSIGRFGTFTDTQYF.

The chain carries TRBV19 and TRBJ1-4, with 7 bases aligning to TRBD1. Germline values: CDR1 LNHDA, CDR2 SQIVND (reference sequence). The CDR3 contains 15 residues. Trimming cost V 4 bases and J 5 bases; bases outside gene matches: 7. CDR3 region: CASSTPGQRNEKLFF. CDR3 DNA sequence: TGTGCCAGTAGTACACCGGGACAGAGGAATGAAAAACTGTTTTTT.

The V gene is TRBV7-9, the J gene TRBJ2-4, with TRBD2 as a possible D gene (6 bases). The CDR3 is 14 amino acids. The V gene lost 4 bases and the J gene lost 4 bases, with 11 bases spanning the gap. Looked up from germline, CDR1 is SEHNR and CDR2 is FQNEAQ (reference sequence). The CDR3 here is CASSSSGTKNIQYF. The CDR3 DNA reads TGTGCCAGCAGCTCGTCCGGGACTAAAAACATTCAGTACTTC. The variable domain in full, completed from reference TRBV7-9 and TRBJ2-4, reads DTGVSQNPRHKITKRGQNVTFRCDPISEHNRLYWYRQTLGQGPEFLTYFQNEAQLEKSRLLSDRFSAERPKGSFSTLEIQRTEQGDSAMYLCASSSSGTKNIQYFGAGTRLSVL.